This T cell receptor (beta chain) stems from a study of blood T cell repertoires in COVID-19. Study-wide background: Spain, Italy and the United States supplied samples that represented acute and convalescent COVID-19. T cells, B-cell-depleted T cells, or PBMCs provided the cDNA or gDNA that served as material.

The germline gives CDR1 MNHEY, CDR2 SMNVEV (reference sequence). The CDR3 contains 16 residues. V lost 6 bases and J lost 2; bases outside the gene matches: 11. Original methodology: Estimates of nucleated cell counts were drawn from the amplification of reference gene primers. The protocol was immunoSEQ multiplex PCR, while the TCRdb copy is restricted to in-frame clones and leaves out a portion. V, J and clone size derive from that table, while D and trimming were established from the DNA sequence. This sample has about 68,000 clones; about 90% occur once, and the top ten carry around 3.5%. The clonotype originates from a woman in her fifties or sixties with COVID-19, enrolled during active disease. The V gene is TRBV27, the J gene TRBJ2-7, with 9 bases fitting TRBD2. Sequences were obtained from peripheral blood. The CDR3: CASRSYSSGTPYEQYF. In DNA form, the CDR3 reads TGTGCCAGCAGATCATATTCTAGCGGGACCCCCTACGAGCAGTACTTC.